The 4 T cell receptor beta chains presented below share a single source sample, sequenced in a study of T-cell memory formation after mild COVID-19. TCRdb reprocessed the 5' RACE reads via MiXCR and lists one record per CDR3 protein. Among roughly 450,000 distinct CDR3 sequences, 15% to 20% were seen once, and the ten largest hold 10% to 15%. The sample consisted of PBMCs or a T cell subset sorted from them (not recorded which). The receptors were gathered from an adult woman who had mild COVID-19 (a few samples of this study predate the infection). Cell type and time point are not known.

The rearrangement uses TRBV29-1 and TRBJ2-5, with 13 bases fitting TRBD2. The CDR3 sequence is 18 residues long. V lost 3 bases, J lost 1 base, and 11 bases stayed unmatched. Germline lookup yields CDR1 SQVTM and CDR2 ANQGSEA. CDR3 residues: CSVDQLAGGGWIQETQYF. As DNA, the CDR3 is TGCAGCGTTGACCAACTAGCGGGAGGGGGGTGGATCCAAGAGACCCAGTACTTC. The full variable domain, completed using reference TRBV29-1 and TRBJ2-5, is SAVISQKPSRDICQRGTSLTIQCQVDSQVTMMFWYRQQPGQSLTLIATANQGSEATYESGFVIDKFPISRPNLTFSTLTVSNMSPEDSSIYLCSVDQLAGGGWIQETQYFGPGTRLLVL.

V and J are TRBV30 and TRBJ2-7; 8 nucleotides match TRBD2. The V and J ends lost 1 base and 0 bases, in that order; junction bases with no gene match: 20. This CDR3 has 20 amino acids. The V gene's germline CDR1 is GTSNPN and CDR2 SVGIG (reference sequence). The CDR3 is CAWSATLWASGSSSSYEQYF. The CDR3 coding sequence is TGTGCCTGGAGTGCGACCCTCTGGGCTAGCGGGTCTTCGAGCTCCTACGAGCAGTACTTC.

A note on this clonotype: At one of its ends the junction is not consistent with the germline gene, which may arise from a read error. This rearrangement joins TRBV25-1 to TRBJ2-2; TRBD1 matches 9 bases. Germline CDR1 MGHDK, CDR2 SYGVNS. CDR3 size: 17 residues. The CDR3 nucleotides are TGTGCCAGCAGTGACCCTATCGGGACAGGGAACTCCGGGGAGCTGTTTTTT. Its protein product is CASSDPIGTGNSGELFF.

This clonotype turned up a few times. The chain carries TRBV7-2 and TRBJ2-5; D tentatively reads TRBD1 or TRBD2 (5 bases each). CDR1 is SGHTA and CDR2 is FQGNSA in the germline V gene. Deletions cut 5 bases from V and 4 bases from J, with 17 bases between. This CDR3 has 15 residues. The CDR3 spells CASSGRGVIRETQYF. As DNA, the CDR3 is TGTGCCAGCAGCGGGCGAGGGGTCATACGAGAGACCCAGTACTTC.